This TCR beta chain was found in a study of breast tumors, draining lymph nodes, adjacent tissues. Overall study results and limits: Tumors had less TCR diversity than lymph nodes, more than nontumor tissue. Tumor and nontumor repertoires were significantly more similar in luminal-like than in basal-like breast cancer. Data only fit, rather than demonstrated, lymph node origin of most tumor T cells. Most tumor T cells seemingly derive from lymph node, then expand in tumor.

This clonotype occurred many times. What it binds is unknown. TCRdb re-analysed the multiplex PCR reads in MiXCR, keeping a single row per CDR3 protein. The table records about 300,000 distinct CDR3 sequences, over 25% of them present only once. The lymph nodes were axillary draining lymph nodes from breast cancer patients. The V gene's germline CDR1 is LNHDA and CDR2 SQIVND (reference sequence). The CDR3 loop spans 15 amino acids. The ends were cut back, 4 bases at V and 3 bases at J, with 15 bases in the middle. Sequences were obtained from axillary lymph node tissue. This chain joins TRBV19 and TRBJ2-5, with no clear D. The clonotype comes from a female donor with breast cancer. Some clones in this sample may be carry-over from other donors' samples. CDR3 protein: CASSTRPVWEETQYF. CDR3 sequence (DNA): TGTGCCAGTAGTACCCGGCCGGTTTGGGAAGAGACCCAGTACTTC.